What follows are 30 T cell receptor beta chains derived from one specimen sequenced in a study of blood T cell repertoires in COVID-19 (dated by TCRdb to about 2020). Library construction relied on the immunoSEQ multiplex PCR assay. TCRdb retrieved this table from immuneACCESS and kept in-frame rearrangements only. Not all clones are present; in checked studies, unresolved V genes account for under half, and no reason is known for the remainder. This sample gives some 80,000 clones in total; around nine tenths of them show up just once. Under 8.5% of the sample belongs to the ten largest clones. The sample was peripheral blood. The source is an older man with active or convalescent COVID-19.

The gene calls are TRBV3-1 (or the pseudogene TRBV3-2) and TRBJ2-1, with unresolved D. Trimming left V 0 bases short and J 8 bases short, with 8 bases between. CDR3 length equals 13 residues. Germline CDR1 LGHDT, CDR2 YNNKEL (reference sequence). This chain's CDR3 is CASSQDLFDEQFF. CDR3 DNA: TGTGCCAGCAGCCAAGATTTGTTCGATGAGCAGTTCTTC.

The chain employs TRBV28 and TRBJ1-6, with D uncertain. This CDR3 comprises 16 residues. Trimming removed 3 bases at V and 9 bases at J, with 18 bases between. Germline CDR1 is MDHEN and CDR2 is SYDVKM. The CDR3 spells CASSFYGSPGGSPLHF. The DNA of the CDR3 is TGTGCCAGCAGTTTCTACGGCTCACCAGGAGGTTCACCCCTCCACTTT.

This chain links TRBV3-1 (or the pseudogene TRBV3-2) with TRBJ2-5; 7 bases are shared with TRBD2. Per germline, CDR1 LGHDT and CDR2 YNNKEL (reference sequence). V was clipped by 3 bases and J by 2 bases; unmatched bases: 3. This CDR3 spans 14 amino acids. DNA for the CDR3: TGTGCCAGCAGCCATGGGACTACTCAAGAGACCCAGTACTTC. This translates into CASSHGTTQETQYF.

The DNA for the CDR3 is TGTGCCAGCAGCTTGGTACAGGGGGACACCGGGGAGCTGTTTTTT. Residues: CASSLVQGDTGELFF. The chain is built from TRBV5-6 and TRBJ2-2, with TRBD1 matching over 8 bases. The junction had 1 base not matched to a gene; V was cut back by 0 bases and J by 3 bases. Germline V CDR1 and CDR2: SGHDT, YYEEEE. The CDR3 runs 15 residues.

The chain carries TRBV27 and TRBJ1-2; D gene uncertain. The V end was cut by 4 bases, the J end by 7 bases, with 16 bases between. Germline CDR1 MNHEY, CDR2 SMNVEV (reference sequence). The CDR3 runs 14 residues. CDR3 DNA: TGTGCCAGCAGTTCCGTCCTGCATCCAGGTGGCTACACCTTC. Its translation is CASSSVLHPGGYTF.

CDR3: CASSESGQYEQYV. The CDR3 nucleotides are TGCGCCAGCAGTGAGTCTGGACAGTACGAGCAGTACGTC. This sequence joins TRBV10-2 and TRBJ2-7; weak D call: TRBD1 (6 bases). The CDR3 is 13 amino acids. From germline, CDR1 is WSHSY and CDR2 SAAADI. Trimming left V 0 bases short and J 4 bases short, with 7 bases between.

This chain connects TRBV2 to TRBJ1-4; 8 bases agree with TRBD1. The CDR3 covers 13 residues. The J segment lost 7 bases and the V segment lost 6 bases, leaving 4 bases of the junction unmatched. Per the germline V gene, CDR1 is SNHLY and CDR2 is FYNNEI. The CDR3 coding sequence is TGTGCCAGCAGGTGGACAGGGCTTGAAAAACTGTTTTTT. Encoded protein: CASRWTGLEKLFF.

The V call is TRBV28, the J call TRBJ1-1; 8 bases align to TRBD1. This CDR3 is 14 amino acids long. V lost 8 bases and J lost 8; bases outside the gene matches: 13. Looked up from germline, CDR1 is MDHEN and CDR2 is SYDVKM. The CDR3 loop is CASYPGGQGLEAFF. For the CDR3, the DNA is TGTGCCAGCTATCCGGGTGGACAGGGATTAGAAGCTTTCTTT.

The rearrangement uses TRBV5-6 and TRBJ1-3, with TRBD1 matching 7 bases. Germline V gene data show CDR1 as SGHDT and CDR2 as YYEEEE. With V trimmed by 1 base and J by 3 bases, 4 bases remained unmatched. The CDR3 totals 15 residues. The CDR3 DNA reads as TGTGCCAGCAGCTTGACAGGGGCAGGTGGAAACACCATATATTTT. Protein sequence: CASSLTGAGGNTIYF. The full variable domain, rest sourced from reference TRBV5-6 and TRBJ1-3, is DAGVTQSPTHLIKTRGQQVTLRCSPKSGHDTVSWYQQALGQGPQFIFQYYEEEERQRGNFPDRFSGHQFPNYSSELNVNALLLGDSALYLCASSLTGAGGNTIYFGEGSWLTVV.

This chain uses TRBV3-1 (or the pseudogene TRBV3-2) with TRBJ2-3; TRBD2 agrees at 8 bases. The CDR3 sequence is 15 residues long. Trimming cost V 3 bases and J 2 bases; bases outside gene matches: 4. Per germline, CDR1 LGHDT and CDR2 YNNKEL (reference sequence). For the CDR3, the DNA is TGTGCCAGCAGCCACACTAGCGGAGACACAGATACGCAGTATTTT. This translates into CASSHTSGDTDTQYF.

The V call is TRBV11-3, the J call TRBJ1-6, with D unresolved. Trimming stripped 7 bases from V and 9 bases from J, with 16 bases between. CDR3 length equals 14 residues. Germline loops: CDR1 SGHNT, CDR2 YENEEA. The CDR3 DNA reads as TGTGCCAGCACTCCCAAGCGCGGGCCTTCACCCCTCCACTTT. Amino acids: CASTPKRGPSPLHF.

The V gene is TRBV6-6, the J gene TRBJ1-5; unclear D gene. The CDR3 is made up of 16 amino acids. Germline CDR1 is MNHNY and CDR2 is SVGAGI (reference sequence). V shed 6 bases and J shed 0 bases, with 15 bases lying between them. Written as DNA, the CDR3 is TGTGCCAGCAGCGCTCGGTCCATATCTAGCAATCAGCCCCAGCATTTT. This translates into CASSARSISSNQPQHF.

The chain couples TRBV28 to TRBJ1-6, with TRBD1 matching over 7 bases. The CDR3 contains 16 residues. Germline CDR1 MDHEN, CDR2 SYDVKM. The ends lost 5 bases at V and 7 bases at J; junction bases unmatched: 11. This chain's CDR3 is CASSPLQGQGNSPLHF. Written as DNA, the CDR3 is TGTGCCAGCAGTCCACTACAGGGGCAGGGGAATTCACCCCTCCACTTT. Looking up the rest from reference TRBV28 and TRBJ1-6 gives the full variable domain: DVKVTQSSRYLVKRTGEKVFLECVQDMDHENMFWYRQDPGLGLRLIYFSYDVKMKEKGDIPEGYSVSREKKERFSLILESASTNQTSMYLCASSPLQGQGNSPLHFGNGTRLTVT.

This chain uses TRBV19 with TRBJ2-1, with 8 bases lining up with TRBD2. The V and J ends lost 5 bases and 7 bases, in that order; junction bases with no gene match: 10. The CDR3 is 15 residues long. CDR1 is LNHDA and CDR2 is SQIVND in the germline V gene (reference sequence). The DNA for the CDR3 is TGTGCCAGTAGTTCGACTCCCGGGGGGGCGAATGAGCAGTTCTTC. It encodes CASSSTPGGANEQFF.

CDR3 region: CASSLRGQVNYGYTF. CDR3 coding DNA: TGTGCCAGCAGCTTGAGGGGACAGGTTAACTATGGCTACACCTTC. The chain carries TRBV7-2 and TRBJ1-2; 8 positions match TRBD1. The CDR3 length is 15 residues. The V gene's germline CDR1 is SGHTA and CDR2 FQGNSA. The V gene end was trimmed by 3 bases and the J gene end by 1 base; junction bases not matched to a gene: 4.

The CDR3, as DNA: TGTGCCAGCAGCTTGTTCACAGTCTATGGCTACACCTTC. Translation: CASSLFTVYGYTF. V gene TRBV5-6 combines with J gene TRBJ1-2; D is undetermined. The CDR3 loop spans 13 amino acids. CDR1 and CDR2 from the germline V gene are SGHDT and YYEEEE. V dropped 1 base and J dropped 4 bases, with 8 bases sitting between them.

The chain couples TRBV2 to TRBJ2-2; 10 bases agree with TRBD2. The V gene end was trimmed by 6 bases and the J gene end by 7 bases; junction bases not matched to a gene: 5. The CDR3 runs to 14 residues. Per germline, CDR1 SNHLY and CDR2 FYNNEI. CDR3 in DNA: TGTGCCAGCAGAACAGCGGGAGGGGTCGGGGAGCTGTTTTTT. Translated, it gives CASRTAGGVGELFF.

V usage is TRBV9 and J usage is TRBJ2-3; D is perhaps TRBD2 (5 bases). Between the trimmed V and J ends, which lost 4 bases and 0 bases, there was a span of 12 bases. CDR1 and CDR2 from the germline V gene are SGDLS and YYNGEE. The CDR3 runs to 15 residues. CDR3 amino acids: CASSFRTGSTDTQYF. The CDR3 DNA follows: TGTGCCAGCAGCTTTCGGACGGGAAGCACAGATACGCAGTATTTT. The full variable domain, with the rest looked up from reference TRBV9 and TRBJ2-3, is DSGVTQTPKHLITATGQRVTLRCSPRSGDLSVYWYQQSLDQGLQFLIQYYNGEERAKGNILERFSAQQFPDLHSELNLSSLELGDSALYFCASSFRTGSTDTQYFGPGTRLTVL.

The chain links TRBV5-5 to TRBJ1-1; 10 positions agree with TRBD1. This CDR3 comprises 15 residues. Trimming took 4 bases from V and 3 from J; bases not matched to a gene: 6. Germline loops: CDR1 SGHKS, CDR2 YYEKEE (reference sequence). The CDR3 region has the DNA TGTGCCAGCAGCGCCAGGACAGGGGGAGACACTGAAGCTTTCTTT. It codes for CASSARTGGDTEAFF.

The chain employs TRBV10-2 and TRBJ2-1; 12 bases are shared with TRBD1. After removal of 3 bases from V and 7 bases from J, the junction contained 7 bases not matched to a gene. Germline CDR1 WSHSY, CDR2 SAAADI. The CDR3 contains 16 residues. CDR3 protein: CASSDSRDRGRNEQFF. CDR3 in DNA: TGCGCCAGCAGTGACTCCCGGGACAGGGGGCGGAATGAGCAGTTCTTC.

The CDR3 sequence: CASSRQGEAFF. The CDR3 bases are TGTGCCAGTAGTAGACAGGGAGAAGCTTTCTTT. V is TRBV19 and J is TRBJ1-1, with 7 positions matching TRBD1. The CDR3 runs 11 residues. Germline trimming cut 4 bases from V and 8 bases from J; bases unmatched to any gene: 1. The germline V gene has CDR1 LNHDA and CDR2 SQIVND (reference sequence).

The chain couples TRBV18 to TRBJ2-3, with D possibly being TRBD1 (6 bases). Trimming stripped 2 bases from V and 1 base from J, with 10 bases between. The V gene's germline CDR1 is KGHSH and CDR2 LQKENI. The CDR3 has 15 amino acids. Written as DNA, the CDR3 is TGTGCCAGCTCACCAAACAGGGCGCGCACAGATACGCAGTATTTT. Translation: CASSPNRARTDTQYF. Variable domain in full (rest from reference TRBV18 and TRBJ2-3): NAGVMQNPRHLVRRRGQEARLRCSPMKGHSHVYWYRQLPEEGLKFMVYLQKENIIDESGMPKERFSAEFPKEGPSILRIQQVVRGDSAAYFCASSPNRARTDTQYFGPGTRLTVL.

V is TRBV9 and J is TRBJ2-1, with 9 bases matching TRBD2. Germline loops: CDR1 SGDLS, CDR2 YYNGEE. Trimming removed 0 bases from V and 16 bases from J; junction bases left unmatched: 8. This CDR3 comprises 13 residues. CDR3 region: CASSVGSSGIVFF. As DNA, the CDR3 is TGTGCCAGCAGCGTAGGGTCTAGCGGGATTGTTTTCTTC.

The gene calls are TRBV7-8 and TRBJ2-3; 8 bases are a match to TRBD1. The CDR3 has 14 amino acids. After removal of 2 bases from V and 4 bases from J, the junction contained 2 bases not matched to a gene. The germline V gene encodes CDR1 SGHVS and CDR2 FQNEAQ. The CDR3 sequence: CASSLQGAADTQYF. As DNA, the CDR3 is TGTGCCAGCAGCTTACAGGGGGCCGCAGATACGCAGTATTTT.

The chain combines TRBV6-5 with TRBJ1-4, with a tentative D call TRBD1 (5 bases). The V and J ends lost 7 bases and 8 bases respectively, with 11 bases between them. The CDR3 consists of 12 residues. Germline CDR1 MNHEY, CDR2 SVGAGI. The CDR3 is CASTRVREKLFF. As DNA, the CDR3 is TGTGCCAGCACCAGGGTACGGGAAAAACTGTTTTTT.

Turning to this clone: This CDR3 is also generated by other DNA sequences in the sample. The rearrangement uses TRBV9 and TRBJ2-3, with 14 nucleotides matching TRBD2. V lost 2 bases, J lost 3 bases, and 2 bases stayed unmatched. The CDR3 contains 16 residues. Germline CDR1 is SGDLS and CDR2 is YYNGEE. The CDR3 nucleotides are TGTGCCAGCAGCGTCGGACTAGCGGGAGGTACAGATACGCAGTATTTT. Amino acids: CASSVGLAGGTDTQYF.

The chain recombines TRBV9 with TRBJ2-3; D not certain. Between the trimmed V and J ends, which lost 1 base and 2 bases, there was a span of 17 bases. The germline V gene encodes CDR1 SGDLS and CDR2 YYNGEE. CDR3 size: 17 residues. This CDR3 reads CASSVRPVGGFTDTQYF. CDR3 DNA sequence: TGTGCCAGCAGCGTAAGGCCTGTTGGCGGTTTCACAGATACGCAGTATTTT.

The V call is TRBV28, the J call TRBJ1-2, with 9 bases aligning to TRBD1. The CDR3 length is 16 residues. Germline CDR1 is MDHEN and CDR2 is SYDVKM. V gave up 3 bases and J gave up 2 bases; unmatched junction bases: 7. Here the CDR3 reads CASSFSGTGKNYGYTF. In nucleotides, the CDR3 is TGTGCCAGCAGTTTTTCCGGGACAGGGAAAAACTATGGCTACACCTTC.

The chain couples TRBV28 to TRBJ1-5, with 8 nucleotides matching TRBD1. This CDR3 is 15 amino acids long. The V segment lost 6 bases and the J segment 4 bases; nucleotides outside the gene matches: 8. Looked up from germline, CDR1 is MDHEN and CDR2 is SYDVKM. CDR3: CASRNIGTGNQPQHF. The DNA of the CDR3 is TGTGCCAGCAGGAACATAGGGACAGGAAATCAGCCCCAGCATTTT.

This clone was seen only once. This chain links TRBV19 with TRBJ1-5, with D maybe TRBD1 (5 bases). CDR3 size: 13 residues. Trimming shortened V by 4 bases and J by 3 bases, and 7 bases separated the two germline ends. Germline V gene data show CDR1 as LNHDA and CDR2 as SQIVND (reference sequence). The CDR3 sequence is CASSNRPNQPQHF. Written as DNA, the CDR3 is TGTGCCAGTAGTAACAGGCCCAATCAGCCCCAGCATTTT.